The rows below give T cell receptor beta chains drawn from one sample of a study of response to subunit inactivated influenza vaccine. TCRdb re-called the RT-PCR reads with MiXCR, one entry per CDR3 protein. The sample holds about 520,000 distinct CDR3 sequences, roughly 7.6% seen once. The sequences come from PBMCs from blood, collected approximately 25 months after vaccination. The receptors shown here come from a man between 50 and 69 years old who received an inactivated influenza vaccine. Both conserved end residues are part of each CDR3. A D gene is named only where the DNA matches it firmly. Part of the rows lack a size; the others show once, few, many or a class for expanded clones.

CDR3 length,D gene,J gene,V gene,clone size,CDR3 protein,CDR3 DNA
17,TRBD1,TRBJ1-6,TRBV28,few,CASSYRTGGSYNSPLHF,TGTGCCAGCAGTTATAGGACAGGGGGCTCCTATAATTCACCCCTCCACTTT
16,TRBD2,TRBJ2-1,TRBV4-3,many,CASSHDPSGSYNEQFF,TGCGCCAGCAGCCATGATCCTAGCGGGTCATACAATGAGCAGTTCTTC
13,.,TRBJ2-3,TRBV9,many,CASSRQSTDTQYF,TGTGCCAGCAGTAGACAGTCCACAGATACGCAGTATTTT
19,TRBD2,TRBJ2-3,TRBV5-1,few,CASSTRIGLAGGSTDTQYF,TGCGCCAGCAGCACACGAATCGGACTAGCGGGGGGGAGCACAGATACGCAGTATTTT
13,.,TRBJ2-1,TRBV29-1,few,CSVEETTGLQQFF,TGCAGCGTTGAAGAAACAACGGGACTTCAGCAGTTCTTC
16,.,TRBJ2-7,TRBV7-2,.,CASSLAGGRSSYEQYF,TGTGCCAGCAGCTTAGCGGGGGGTCGGAGCTCCTACGAGCAGTACTTC
14,.,TRBJ1-2,TRBV28,.,CASSWAPQVFGYTF,TGTGCCAGCAGTTGGGCCCCGCAGGTCTTTGGCTACACCTTC
16,.,TRBJ2-1,TRBV6-5,.,CASSHGTALAYNEQFF,TGTGCCAGCAGTCACGGGACCGCACTAGCCTACAATGAGCAGTTCTTC
15,.,TRBJ2-7,TRBV27,.,CASSFGGASSYEQYF,TGTGCCAGCAGTTTTGGGGGAGCGAGCTCCTACGAGCAGTACTTC
14,.,TRBJ2-3,TRBV18,.,CASSPNGRRDTQYF,TGTGCCAGCTCACCAAACGGGCGCCGGGATACGCAGTATTTT
12,TRBD1,TRBJ2-7,TRBV20-1,many,CRDGQGESEQYF,TGCAGGGACGGACAGGGAGAGTCCGAGCAGTACTTC
16,.,TRBJ2-4,TRBV4-1,many,CASSHQGTEAKNIQYF,TGCGCCAGCAGCCACCAGGGAACGGAAGCCAAAAACATTCAGTACTTC
18,TRBD2,TRBJ2-3,TRBV7-8,.,CASSLSTAGGRGTDTQYF,TGTGCCAGCAGCTTATCCACAGCGGGAGGTCGGGGCACAGATACGCAGTATTTT
15,.,TRBJ2-7,TRBV4-2,.,CASSQDTSESYEQYF,TGTGCCAGCAGCCAAGATACCTCAGAGTCCTACGAGCAGTACTTC
12,.,TRBJ1-1,TRBV20-1,.,CSARQPNTEAFF,TGCAGTGCAAGACAGCCCAACACTGAAGCTTTCTTT
15,.,TRBJ1-6,TRBV6-1,few,CASSSRGRGGSPLHF,TGTGCCAGCAGCTCACGAGGCAGGGGTGGTTCACCCCTCCACTTT
14,TRBD2,TRBJ2-5,TRBV5-6,many,CASSPLAVEETQYF,TGTGCCAGCAGCCCACTAGCGGTTGAAGAGACCCAGTACTTC
15,.,TRBJ2-7,TRBV7-2,many,CASSKGRQSSYEQYF,TGTGCCAGCAGCAAGGGACGTCAAAGCTCCTACGAGCAGTACTTC
15,TRBD2,TRBJ2-1,TRBV14,.,CASSQRLADKDEQFF,TGTGCCAGCAGCCAAAGGCTAGCGGATAAGGATGAGCAGTTCTTC
15,.,TRBJ2-1,TRBV5-5,few,CASSRQVREVNEQFF,TGTGCCAGCAGTCGACAGGTCCGGGAGGTCAATGAGCAGTTCTTC
17,TRBD2,TRBJ2-5,TRBV20-1,.,CSSWTSGLIGEQETQYF,TGCAGTTCCTGGACTAGCGGGTTGATCGGGGAGCAAGAGACCCAGTACTTC
16,TRBD2,TRBJ2-3,TRBV7-2,many,CASSSSSGRPGDTQYF,TGTGCCAGCAGCTCGTCTAGCGGGAGGCCGGGAGATACGCAGTATTTT
14,.,TRBJ1-1,TRBV7-3,.,CASSTGQPNTEAFF,TGTGCCAGCAGCACCGGACAGCCGAACACTGAAGCTTTCTTT
15,TRBD2,TRBJ2-3,TRBV27,.,CASSLMMGGADTQYF,TGTGCCAGCAGTTTAATGATGGGGGGGGCAGATACGCAGTATTTT
15,TRBD1,TRBJ2-7,TRBV12-3/TRBV12-4,many,CASSGGTGGAYEQYF,TGTGCCAGCAGCGGTGGGACAGGGGGAGCCTACGAGCAGTACTTC
14,.,TRBJ1-3,TRBV25-1,many,CASNAAGFGNTIYF,TGTGCCAGCAATGCGGCGGGGTTTGGAAACACCATATATTTT
13,.,TRBJ2-7,TRBV10-3,many,CAISEQGTYEQYF,TGTGCCATCAGTGAGCAGGGGACCTACGAGCAGTACTTC
16,TRBD1,TRBJ2-1,TRBV9,many,CASSVPTTGGRDEQFF,TGTGCCAGCAGCGTACCAACGACAGGGGGCCGGGATGAGCAGTTCTTC
15,TRBD2,TRBJ2-3,TRBV12-3/TRBV12-4,many,CASSYVLAATDTQYF,TGTGCCAGCAGTTACGTACTAGCGGCCACAGATACGCAGTATTTT
14,TRBD2,TRBJ2-7,TRBV20-1,many,CSATLGEGAYEQYF,TGCAGTGCTACCCTTGGGGAGGGAGCCTACGAGCAGTACTTC
18,.,TRBJ1-5,TRBV4-3,many,CASSQEWEGKRGNQPQHF,TGCGCCAGCAGCCAAGAGTGGGAGGGAAAGAGAGGCAATCAGCCCCAGCATTTT
15,.,TRBJ2-1,TRBV20-1,few,CSASVGLSSYNEQFF,TGCAGTGCTAGTGTAGGACTAAGCTCCTACAATGAGCAGTTCTTC
14,TRBD1,TRBJ2-1,TRBV29-1,.,CSVRGQGLYNEQFF,TGCAGCGTGAGGGGACAGGGGCTTTACAATGAGCAGTTCTTC
15,TRBD1,TRBJ1-6,TRBV7-2,.,CASSLGGQGWSPLHF,TGTGCCAGCAGCTTAGGGGGACAGGGATGGTCACCCCTCCACTTT
13,TRBD1,TRBJ1-1,TRBV29-1,few,CSVFRQGNTEAFF,TGCAGCGTTTTTCGACAGGGGAACACTGAAGCTTTCTTT
13,.,TRBJ2-3,TRBV20-1,.,CSASGGSRGTQYF,TGCAGTGCTAGTGGGGGGTCTCGTGGTACGCAGTATTTT
16,.,TRBJ2-7,TRBV19,.,CASSSSRTGRGYEQYF,TGTGCCAGTAGTTCCTCCAGGACAGGGAGGGGATACGAGCAGTACTTC
14,TRBD1,TRBJ2-3,TRBV5-1,many,CASSQGQGADTQYF,TGTGCCAGCAGCCAGGGACAGGGAGCAGATACGCAGTATTTT
15,TRBD2,TRBJ2-1,TRBV2,few,CASSAGLAGGNEQFF,TGTGCCAGCAGTGCGGGACTAGCGGGAGGGAATGAGCAGTTCTTC
14,.,TRBJ2-5,TRBV28,.,CASRGIRDMETQYF,TGTGCCAGCAGAGGGATCCGGGACATGGAGACCCAGTACTTC
15,TRBD2,TRBJ2-7,TRBV11-2,.,CASSYGLAGVYEQYF,TGTGCCAGCAGTTACGGACTAGCGGGAGTGTACGAGCAGTACTTC
14,TRBD1,TRBJ2-7,TRBV12-3/TRBV12-4,many,CASSPAGGPYEQYF,TGTGCCAGCAGCCCTGCAGGGGGACCCTACGAGCAGTACTTC